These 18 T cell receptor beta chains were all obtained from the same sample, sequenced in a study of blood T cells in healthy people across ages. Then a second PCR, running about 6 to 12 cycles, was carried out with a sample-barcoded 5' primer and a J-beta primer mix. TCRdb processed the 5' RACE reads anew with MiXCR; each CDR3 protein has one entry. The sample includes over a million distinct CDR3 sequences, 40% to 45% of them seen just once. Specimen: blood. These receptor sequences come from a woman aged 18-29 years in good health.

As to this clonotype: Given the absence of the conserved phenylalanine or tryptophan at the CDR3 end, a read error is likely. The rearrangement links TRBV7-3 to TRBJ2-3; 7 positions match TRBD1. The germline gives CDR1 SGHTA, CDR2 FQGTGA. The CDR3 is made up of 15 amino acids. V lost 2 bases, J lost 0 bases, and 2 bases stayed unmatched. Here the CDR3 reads CASSLQTGSTDTQYV. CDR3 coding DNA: TGTGCCAGCAGCTTACAGACAGGGAGCACAGATACGCAGTATGTT.

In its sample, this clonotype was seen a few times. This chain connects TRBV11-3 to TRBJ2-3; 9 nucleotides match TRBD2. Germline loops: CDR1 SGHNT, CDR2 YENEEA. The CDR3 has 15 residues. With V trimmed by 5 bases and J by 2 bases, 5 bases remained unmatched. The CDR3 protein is CASSDQRGATDTQYF. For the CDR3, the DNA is TGTGCCAGCAGCGACCAGCGGGGGGCCACAGATACGCAGTATTTT.

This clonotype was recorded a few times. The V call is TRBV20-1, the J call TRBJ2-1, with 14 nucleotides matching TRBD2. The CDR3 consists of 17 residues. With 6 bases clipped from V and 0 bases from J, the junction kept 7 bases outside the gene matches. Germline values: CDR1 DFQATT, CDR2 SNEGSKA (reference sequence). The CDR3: CSADSGTSGGSYNEQFF. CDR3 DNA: TGCAGTGCCGATAGCGGGACTAGCGGGGGCTCCTACAATGAGCAGTTCTTC.

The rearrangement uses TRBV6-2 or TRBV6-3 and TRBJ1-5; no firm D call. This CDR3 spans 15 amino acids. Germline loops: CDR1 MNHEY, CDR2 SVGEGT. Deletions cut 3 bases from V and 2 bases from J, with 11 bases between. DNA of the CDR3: TGTGCCAGCAGTTATGGCTCCGGGGGCAATCAGCCCCAGCATTTT. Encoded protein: CASSYGSGGNQPQHF.

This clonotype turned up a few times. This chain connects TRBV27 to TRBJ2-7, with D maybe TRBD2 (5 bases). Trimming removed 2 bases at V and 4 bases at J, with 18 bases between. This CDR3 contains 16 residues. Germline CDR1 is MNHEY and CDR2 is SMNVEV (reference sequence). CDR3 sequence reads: CASSLIWPGSQYEQYF. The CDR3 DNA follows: TGTGCCAGCAGTTTAATTTGGCCGGGATCCCAGTACGAGCAGTACTTC.

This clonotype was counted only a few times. CDR3 residues: CASSLVPAGPPYEQYF. The CDR3 bases are TGCGCCAGCAGCTTGGTGCCAGCGGGCCCCCCCTACGAGCAGTACTTC. The rearrangement links TRBV5-1 to TRBJ2-7; a weak D match, TRBD2 (6 bases). The CDR3 consists of 16 residues. Germline V gives CDR1 SGHRS, CDR2 YFSETQ. The ends were cut back, 0 bases at V and 2 bases at J, with 15 bases in the middle.

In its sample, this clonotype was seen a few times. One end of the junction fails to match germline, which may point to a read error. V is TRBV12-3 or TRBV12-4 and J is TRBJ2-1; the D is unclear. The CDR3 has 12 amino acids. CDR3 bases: TGTTCCAGCAGTTTGGGTTACAATGAGCAGTTCTTC. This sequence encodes CSSSLGYNEQFF.

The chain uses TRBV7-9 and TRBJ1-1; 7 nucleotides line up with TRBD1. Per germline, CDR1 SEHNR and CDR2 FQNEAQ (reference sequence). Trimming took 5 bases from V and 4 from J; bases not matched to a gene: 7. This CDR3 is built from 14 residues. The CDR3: CASSLDRASTEAFF. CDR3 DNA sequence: TGTGCCAGCAGCCTTGACAGGGCGAGCACTGAAGCTTTCTTT.

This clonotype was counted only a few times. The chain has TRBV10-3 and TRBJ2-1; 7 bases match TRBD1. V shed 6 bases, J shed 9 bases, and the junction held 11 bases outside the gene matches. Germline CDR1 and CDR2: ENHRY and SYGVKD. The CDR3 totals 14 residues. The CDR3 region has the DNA TGTGCCATCAGCCCTACAGGGGACATGGGTGAGCAGTTCTTC. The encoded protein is CAISPTGDMGEQFF.

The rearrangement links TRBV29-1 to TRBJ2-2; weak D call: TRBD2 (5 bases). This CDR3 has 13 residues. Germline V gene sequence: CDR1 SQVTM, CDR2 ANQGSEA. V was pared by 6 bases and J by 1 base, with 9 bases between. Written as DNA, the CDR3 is TGCAGCGTAGCGGCCAGGAACACCGGGGAGCTGTTTTTT. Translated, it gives CSVAARNTGELFF.

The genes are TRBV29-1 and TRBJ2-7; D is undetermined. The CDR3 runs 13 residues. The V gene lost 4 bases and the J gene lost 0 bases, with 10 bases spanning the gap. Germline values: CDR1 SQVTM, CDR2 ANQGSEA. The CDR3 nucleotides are TGCAGCGTTGGACTGAAGCACTCCTACGAGCAGTACTTC. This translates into CSVGLKHSYEQYF.

CDR3 DNA: TGTGCCAGCAGTTTAGCGGGAGGGCCTATGGATACGCAGTATTTT. It specifies CASSLAGGPMDTQYF. V gene TRBV28 combines with J gene TRBJ2-3; 9 bases agree with TRBD2. The V segment lost 2 bases and the J segment 6 bases; nucleotides outside the gene matches: 6. Germline values: CDR1 MDHEN, CDR2 SYDVKM. CDR3 size: 15 residues.

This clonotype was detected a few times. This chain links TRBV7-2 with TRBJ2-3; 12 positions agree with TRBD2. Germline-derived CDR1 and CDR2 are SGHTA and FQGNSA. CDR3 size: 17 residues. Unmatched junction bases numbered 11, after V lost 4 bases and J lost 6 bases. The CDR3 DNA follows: TGTGCCAGCAGCTGGAGGACTAGCGGGGACTTCACGGATACGCAGTATTTT. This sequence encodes CASSWRTSGDFTDTQYF.

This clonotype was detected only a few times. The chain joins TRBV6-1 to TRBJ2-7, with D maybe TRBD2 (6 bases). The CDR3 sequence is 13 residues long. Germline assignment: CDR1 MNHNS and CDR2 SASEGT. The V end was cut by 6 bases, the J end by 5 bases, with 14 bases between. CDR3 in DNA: TGTGCCAGCAGCGACCGCGGGATGGACGAGCAGTACTTC. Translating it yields CASSDRGMDEQYF.

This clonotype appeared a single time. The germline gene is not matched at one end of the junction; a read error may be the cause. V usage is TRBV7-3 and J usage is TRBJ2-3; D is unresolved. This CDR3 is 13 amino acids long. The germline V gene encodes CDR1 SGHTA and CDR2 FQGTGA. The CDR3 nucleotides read TGTGTCAGCAGCTTAAGGTGGTCAGATACGCAGTATTTT. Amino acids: CVSSLRWSDTQYF.

CDR3 nucleotide sequence: TGCAGCGTTGAAGGACAGTCGGAGTTCTTC. Amino acid sequence: CSVEGQSEFF. The chain links TRBV29-1 to TRBJ2-1, with D possibly TRBD1 on 5 matching bases. Germline CDR1 SQVTM, CDR2 ANQGSEA. Trimming took 1 base from V and 14 from J, leaving 9 bases between them. This CDR3 is 10 amino acids long.

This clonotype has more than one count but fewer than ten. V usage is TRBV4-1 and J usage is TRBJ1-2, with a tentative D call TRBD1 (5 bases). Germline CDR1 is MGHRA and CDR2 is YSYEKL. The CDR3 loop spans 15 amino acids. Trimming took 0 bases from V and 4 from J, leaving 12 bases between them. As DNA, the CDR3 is TGCGCCAGCAGCCAAGATCGACAGCTCTCCTATGGCTACACCTTC. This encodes CASSQDRQLSYGYTF.

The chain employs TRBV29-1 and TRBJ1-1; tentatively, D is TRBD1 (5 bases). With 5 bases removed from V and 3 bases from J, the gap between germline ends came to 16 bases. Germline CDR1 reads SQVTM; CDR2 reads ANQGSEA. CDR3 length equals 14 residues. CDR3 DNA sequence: TGCAGCGTTCTGGAGGACGGGGCACACACTGAAGCTTTCTTT. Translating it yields CSVLEDGAHTEAFF.